These 22 T cell receptor beta chains came from one sample sequenced in a study of T cell responses to AZD1222 COVID-19 vaccine (dated by TCRdb to the early 2020s). In the paper's terms, the time point label means: baseline before first vaccination. The method behind the library was the immunoSEQ multiplex PCR assay. TCRdb's version of the immuneACCESS table is confined to in-frame rearrangements and falls short of the full clone set. An unresolved V gene accounts for under half of the shortfall where checked; the remainder is of unknown origin. The sample contains around 150,000 clones, around 92% of them found a single time. Of the sample, 1.1% to 1.5% falls within the top ten clones. The sequences come from peripheral blood, collected on day 0 of AZD1222 vaccination. The receptors were gathered from an adult in good health.

This clone showed up just once. CDR3 loop: CAISESTVPMNTEAFF. CDR3 nucleotide sequence: TGTGCCATCAGTGAGTCGACGGTACCCATGAACACTGAAGCTTTCTTT. The rearrangement uses TRBV10-3 and TRBJ1-1; D gene ambiguous. CDR1 is ENHRY, CDR2 SYGVKD, per germline. Trimming shortened V by 0 bases and J by 0 bases, and 11 bases separated the two germline ends. The CDR3 length is 16 residues.

This clone was detected a few times. The rearrangement uses TRBV5-1 and TRBJ2-3, with TRBD2 identical over 10 bases. The CDR3 loop spans 18 amino acids. Per germline, CDR1 SGHRS and CDR2 YFSETQ. The trim removed 0 bases at V and 0 bases at J, leaving 7 bases unmatched. DNA of the CDR3: TGCGCCAGCAGCTTGGGGCTAGCGGGGGTGACTAGCACAGATACGCAGTATTTT. Translating it yields CASSLGLAGVTSTDTQYF.

The chain joins TRBV28 to TRBJ2-3, with TRBD2 identical over 8 bases. V was clipped by 5 bases and J by 0 bases; unmatched bases: 1. The CDR3 consists of 14 residues. CDR1 MDHEN and CDR2 SYDVKM come from the germline V gene. This CDR3 reads CASSPSGSTDTQYF. As DNA, the CDR3 is TGTGCCAGCAGTCCTAGCGGGAGCACAGATACGCAGTATTTT.

The J gene is TRBJ1-2, the V gene TRBV2, with D uncertain. There are 11 residues in the CDR3. V shed 7 bases and J shed 4 bases, with 7 bases lying between them. Germline V gives CDR1 SNHLY, CDR2 FYNNEI. This CDR3 is CASNEGYGYTF. DNA for the CDR3: TGTGCCAGCAACGAGGGCTATGGCTACACCTTC.

The chain recombines TRBV19 with TRBJ1-3; D may be TRBD1 (6 bases). The CDR3 is made up of 13 amino acids. The ends were cut back, 6 bases at V and 4 bases at J, with 10 bases in the middle. The germline V gene encodes CDR1 LNHDA and CDR2 SQIVND (reference sequence). CDR3 protein: CASSAGVGNTIYF. The CDR3 nucleotides read TGTGCCAGTAGCGCAGGGGTCGGAAACACCATATATTTT.

The chain links TRBV11-3 to TRBJ2-7, with D tentatively TRBD1 or TRBD2 (5 bases each). Germline CDR1 reads SGHNT; CDR2 reads YENEEA. V was trimmed by 5 bases and J by 1 base, leaving 9 bases between them. The CDR3 has 13 amino acids. The CDR3 bases are TGTGCCAGCAGCCCTGGGGGATCCTACGAGCAGTACTTC. As protein: CASSPGGSYEQYF.

The J gene is TRBJ2-3, the V gene TRBV27; 9 bases agree with TRBD2. CDR1 and CDR2 (germline): MNHEY, SMNVEV (reference sequence). The J segment lost 0 bases and the V segment lost 6 bases, leaving 10 bases of the junction unmatched. This CDR3 is 17 amino acids long. CDR3 in DNA: TGTGCCAGCAGCCCGATCCTAGCGGGGCTTAGCACAGATACGCAGTATTTT. Amino acid sequence: CASSPILAGLSTDTQYF.

The rearrangement links TRBV7-4 to TRBJ1-6; the D gene is possibly TRBD1 (6 bases). The CDR3 contains 18 residues. The V gene lost 7 bases and the J gene lost 7 bases, with 26 bases spanning the gap. Germline CDR1 SGHVT, CDR2 SQSDAQ. The CDR3 sequence is CASTIPSRDFRGNSPLHF. DNA for the CDR3: TGTGCCAGCACCATCCCTTCCAGGGATTTTAGGGGGAATTCACCCCTCCACTTT.

The chain carries TRBV7-2 and TRBJ2-7; 7 bases are a match to TRBD1. Unmatched junction bases numbered 4, after V lost 1 base and J lost 1 base. The CDR3 is 15 residues long. Germline V gene lookup returns CDR1 SGHTA and CDR2 FQGNSA. The CDR3 sequence: CASSLGVTGSYEQYF. DNA for the CDR3: TGTGCCAGCAGCTTAGGGGTGACAGGGTCCTACGAGCAGTACTTC.

The gene calls are TRBV18 and TRBJ2-7, with 8 positions matching TRBD1. Germline V lookup: CDR1 KGHSH, CDR2 LQKENI. The length of the CDR3 is 14 residues. V lost 5 bases and J lost 5; bases outside the gene matches: 8. CDR3: CASSSGTGLHEQYF. For the CDR3, the DNA is TGTGCCAGCTCATCCGGGACAGGCCTCCACGAGCAGTACTTC.

This clone has only a few counts. This chain uses TRBV5-1 with TRBJ1-1; D is ambiguous. V was cut by 4 bases and J by 4 bases, with 11 bases left in between. CDR1 and CDR2 (germline): SGHRS, YFSETQ. The CDR3 runs to 13 residues. As DNA, the CDR3 is TGCGCCAGCAGCGTCCGGGAACTCACTGAAGCTTTCTTT. Translation: CASSVRELTEAFF.

The rearrangement joins TRBV4-2 to TRBJ1-3; 8 bases fit TRBD1. With V trimmed by 4 bases and J by 4 bases, 9 bases remained unmatched. Germline loops: CDR1 LGHNA, CDR2 YNFKEQ. The CDR3 sequence is 16 residues long. The chain's CDR3 is CASSPPDRVGGNTIYF. The CDR3, as DNA: TGTGCCAGCAGCCCCCCGGACAGGGTAGGGGGAAACACCATATATTTT.

DNA of the CDR3: TGTGCCAGCCAAGGCAGGGGGCAATCACCCCTCCACTTT. Translated: CASQGRGQSPLHF. The rearrangement joins TRBV28 to TRBJ1-6; 8 bases fit TRBD1. The CDR3 is 13 residues long. Germline CDR1 is MDHEN and CDR2 is SYDVKM. With 8 bases clipped from V and 10 bases from J, the junction kept 7 bases outside the gene matches.

The J gene is TRBJ2-2, the V gene TRBV30; D gene ambiguous. V dropped 7 bases and J dropped 1 base, with 7 bases sitting between them. Germline CDR1 GTSNPN, CDR2 SVGIG (reference sequence). There are 12 residues in the CDR3. This chain's CDR3 is CASPQNTGELFF. CDR3 DNA sequence: TGTGCCTCCCCGCAGAACACCGGGGAGCTGTTTTTT. Together with reference TRBV30 and TRBJ2-2, the CDR3 gives the full variable domain: SQTIHQWPATLVQPVGSPLSLECTVEGTSNPNLYWYRQAAGRGLQLLFYSVGIGQISSEVPQNLSASRPQDRQFILSSKKLLLSDSGFYLCASPQNTGELFFGEGSRLTVL.

The J gene is TRBJ1-2, the V gene TRBV18; unclear D gene. The germline gives CDR1 KGHSH, CDR2 LQKENI. V lost 3 bases to trimming and J lost 8 bases, with 13 bases between them. The CDR3 is made up of 13 amino acids. The CDR3 sequence is CASSPTRELGYTF. The DNA for the CDR3 is TGTGCCAGCTCACCGACAAGGGAACTCGGCTACACCTTC.

This clone was found once. The CDR3 DNA reads as TGTGCCAGCAGCCAAGGGGGTACAGGGGCGCCCCAAGAGACCCAGTACTTC. Its translation: CASSQGGTGAPQETQYF. The chain is built from TRBV7-8 and TRBJ2-5; 7 positions agree with TRBD1. The CDR3 spans 17 residues. V was pared by 5 bases and J by 1 base, with 13 bases of the junction left unmatched. Germline values: CDR1 SGHVS, CDR2 FQNEAQ.

This clone was seen only a few times. The chain couples TRBV5-6 to TRBJ2-1; TRBD2 might be the D (6 bases). The CDR3 consists of 14 residues. The ends were cut back, 7 bases at V and 4 bases at J, with 15 bases in the middle. Germline CDR1 SGHDT, CDR2 YYEEEE. Written as DNA, the CDR3 is TGTGCCAGCTATGGGGGGACGATTTACAATGAGCAGTTCTTC. Translation: CASYGGTIYNEQFF.

The rearrangement joins TRBV3-1 (or the pseudogene TRBV3-2) to TRBJ1-4, with TRBD1 matching 8 bases. After removal of 4 bases from V and 8 bases from J, the junction contained 6 bases not matched to a gene. Germline-derived CDR1 and CDR2 are LGHDT and YNNKEL (reference sequence). The length of the CDR3 is 14 residues. In DNA, the CDR3 is TGTGCCAGCAGCCTTCGGACAGGGATGGAAAAACTGTTTTTT. Amino acids: CASSLRTGMEKLFF.

The V gene is TRBV6-5, the J gene TRBJ1-3; D ambiguous. The CDR3 totals 11 residues. Germline CDR1 reads MNHEY; CDR2 reads SVGAGI. V was trimmed by 10 bases and J by 2 bases, leaving 6 bases between them. CDR3 nucleotide sequence: TGTGCCACCACTACTGGAAACACCATATATTTT. Its protein product is CATTTGNTIYF.

This chain joins TRBV27 and TRBJ2-7, with 8 bases aligning to TRBD1. The CDR3 length is 14 residues. After removal of 6 bases from V and 3 bases from J, the junction contained 7 bases not matched to a gene. CDR1 MNHEY and CDR2 SMNVEV come from the germline V gene (reference sequence). The CDR3 DNA is TGTGCCAGCAGGAGCTCAGGGGGCTACTACGAGCAGTACTTC. Its translation: CASRSSGGYYEQYF.

J is TRBJ1-5 and V is TRBV6-1; no definite D call. CDR1 MNHNS and CDR2 SASEGT come from the germline V gene. CDR3 length equals 16 residues. Trimming stripped 0 bases from V and 4 bases from J, with 13 bases between. The CDR3 DNA reads TGTGCCAGCAGTGAAGCATCGACGAGCCGTAATCAGCCCCAGCATTTT. Protein: CASSEASTSRNQPQHF.

The chain couples TRBV18 to TRBJ2-7; D possibly corresponds to TRBD1 (7 bases). V dropped 0 bases and J dropped 1 base, with 19 bases sitting between them. Per germline, CDR1 KGHSH and CDR2 LQKENI. The CDR3 contains 18 residues. For the CDR3, the DNA is TGTGCCAGCTCACCACCGCGACAAGGAGGGGGCGATTCCTACGAGCAGTACTTC. As protein: CASSPPRQGGGDSYEQYF.